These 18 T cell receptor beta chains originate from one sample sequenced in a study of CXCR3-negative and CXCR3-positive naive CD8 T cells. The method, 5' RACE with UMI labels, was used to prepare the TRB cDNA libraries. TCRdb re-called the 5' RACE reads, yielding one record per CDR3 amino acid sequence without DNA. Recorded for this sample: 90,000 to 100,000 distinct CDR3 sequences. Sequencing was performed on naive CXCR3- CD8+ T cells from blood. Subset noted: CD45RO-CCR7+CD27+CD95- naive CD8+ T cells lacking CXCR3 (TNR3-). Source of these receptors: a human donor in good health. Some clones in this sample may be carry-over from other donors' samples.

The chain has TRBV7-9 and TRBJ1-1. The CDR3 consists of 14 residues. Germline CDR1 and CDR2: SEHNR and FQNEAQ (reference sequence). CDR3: CASSSYPRDSEAFF.

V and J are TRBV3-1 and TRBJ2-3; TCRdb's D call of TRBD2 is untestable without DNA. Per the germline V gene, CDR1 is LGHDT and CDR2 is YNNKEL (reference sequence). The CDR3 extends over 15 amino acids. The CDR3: CASSQEGGSGDTQYF.

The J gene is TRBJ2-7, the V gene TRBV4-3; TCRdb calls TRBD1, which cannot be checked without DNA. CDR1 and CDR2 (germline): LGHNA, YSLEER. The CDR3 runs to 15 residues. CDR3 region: CASSQDRTGTYEQYF.

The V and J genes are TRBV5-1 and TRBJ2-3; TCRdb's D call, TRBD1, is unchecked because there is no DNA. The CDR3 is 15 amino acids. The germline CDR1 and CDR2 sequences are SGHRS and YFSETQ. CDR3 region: CASSTGTASTDTQYF. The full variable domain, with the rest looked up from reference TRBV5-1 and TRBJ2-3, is KAGVTQTPRYLIKTRGQQVTLSCSPISGHRSVSWYQQTPGQGLQFLFEYFSETQRNKGNFPGRFSGRQFSNSRSEMNVSTLELGDSALYLCASSTGTASTDTQYFGPGTRLTVL.

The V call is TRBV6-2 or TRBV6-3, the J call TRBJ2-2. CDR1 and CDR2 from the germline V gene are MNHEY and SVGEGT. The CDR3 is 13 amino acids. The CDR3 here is CASSYPDTGELFF.

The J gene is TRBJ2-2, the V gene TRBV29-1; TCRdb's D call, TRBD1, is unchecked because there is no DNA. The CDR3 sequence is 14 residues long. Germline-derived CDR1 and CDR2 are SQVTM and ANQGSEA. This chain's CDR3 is CSVDLQGPTGELFF.

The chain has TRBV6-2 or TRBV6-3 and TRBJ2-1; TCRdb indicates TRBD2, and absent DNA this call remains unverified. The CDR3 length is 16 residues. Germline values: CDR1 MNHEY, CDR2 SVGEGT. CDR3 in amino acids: CASSYSPGGGFYEQFF.

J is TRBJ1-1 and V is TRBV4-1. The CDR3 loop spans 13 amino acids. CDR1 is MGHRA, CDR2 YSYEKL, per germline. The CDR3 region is CASSQDGGGRAFF.

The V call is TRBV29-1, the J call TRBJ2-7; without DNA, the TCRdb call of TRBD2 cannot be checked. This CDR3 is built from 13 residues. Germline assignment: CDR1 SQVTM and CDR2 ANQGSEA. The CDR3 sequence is CSVDRAGGHEQYF.

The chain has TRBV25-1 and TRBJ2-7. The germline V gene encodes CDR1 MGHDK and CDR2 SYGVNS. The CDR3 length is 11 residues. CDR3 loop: CASSAPYEQYF.

The CDR3 here is CASSGDRGSTEAFF. The V gene is TRBV4-3, the J gene TRBJ1-1; TCRdb proposes TRBD1, but this gene call is untestable without DNA. The length of the CDR3 is 14 residues. CDR1 and CDR2 from the germline V gene are LGHNA and YSLEER.

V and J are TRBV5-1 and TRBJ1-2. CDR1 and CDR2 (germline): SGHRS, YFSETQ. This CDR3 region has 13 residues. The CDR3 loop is CASSLDPNYGYTF.

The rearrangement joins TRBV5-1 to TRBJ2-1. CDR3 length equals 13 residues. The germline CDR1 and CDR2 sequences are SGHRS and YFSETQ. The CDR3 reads CASSVGTVSEQFF. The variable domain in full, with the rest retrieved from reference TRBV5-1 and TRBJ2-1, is KAGVTQTPRYLIKTRGQQVTLSCSPISGHRSVSWYQQTPGQGLQFLFEYFSETQRNKGNFPGRFSGRQFSNSRSEMNVSTLELGDSALYLCASSVGTVSEQFFGPGTRLTVL.

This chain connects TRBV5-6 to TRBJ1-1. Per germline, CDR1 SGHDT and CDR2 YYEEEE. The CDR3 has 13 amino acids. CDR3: CASSWGVRTEAFF.

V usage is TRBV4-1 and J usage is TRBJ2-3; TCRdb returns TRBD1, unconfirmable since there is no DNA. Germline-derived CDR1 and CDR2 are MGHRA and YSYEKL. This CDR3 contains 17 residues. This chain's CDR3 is CASSQIVSTGVTDTQYF.

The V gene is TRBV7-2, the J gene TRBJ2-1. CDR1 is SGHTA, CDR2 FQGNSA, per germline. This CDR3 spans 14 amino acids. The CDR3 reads CASSLAPNIYEQFF. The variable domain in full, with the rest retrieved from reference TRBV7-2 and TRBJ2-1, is GAGVSQSPSNKVTEKGKDVELRCDPISGHTALYWYRQSLGQGLEFLIYFQGNSAPDKSGLPSDRFSAERTGGSVSTLTIQRTQQEDSAVYLCASSLAPNIYEQFFGPGTRLTVL.

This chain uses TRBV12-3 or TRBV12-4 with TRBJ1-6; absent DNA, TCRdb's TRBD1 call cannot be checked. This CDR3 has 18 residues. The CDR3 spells CASSLRVRGGKYNSPLHF.

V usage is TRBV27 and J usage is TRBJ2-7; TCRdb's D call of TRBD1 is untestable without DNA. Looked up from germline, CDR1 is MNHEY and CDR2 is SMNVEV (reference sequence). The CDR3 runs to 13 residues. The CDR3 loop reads CASSLSAGYEQYF.